What follows are 18 T cell receptor beta chains derived from one specimen sequenced in a study of STAT5B mutations in CD4+ large granular lymphocyte leukemia. The assay was immunoSEQ multiplex PCR, and TCRdb's table has in-frame clones only and misses some. The table records 8,100 or so clones, more than 70% of them present only once. Material for sequencing was PBMCs. The source is a woman aged 55-75 years with CD4+ T-cell large granular lymphocyte leukemia.

This clone has just a few counts. The J gene is TRBJ1-1, the V gene TRBV15, with D possibly TRBD1 on 5 matching bases. V lost 2 bases and J lost 6, with 19 bases in between. The CDR3 consists of 16 residues. Germline values: CDR1 LNHNV, CDR2 YYDKDF (reference sequence). CDR3: CATSRSRDLGLPEAFF. CDR3 DNA sequence: TGTGCCACCAGCAGATCCAGGGACTTAGGACTTCCTGAAGCTTTCTTT.

The chain is built from TRBV2 and TRBJ2-3; D is perhaps TRBD2 (5 bases). Germline CDR1 reads SNHLY; CDR2 reads FYNNEI. There are 13 residues in the CDR3. The ends were cut back, 6 bases at V and 6 bases at J, with 13 bases in the middle. For the CDR3, the DNA is TGTGCCAGCAGCTACTACACTAGGGATACGCAGTATTTT. Its protein is CASSYYTRDTQYF.

DNA of the CDR3: TGTGCCAGCAGCCTCGGACAGGGTTCAGTAACAGATACGCAGTATTTT. Amino acids: CASSLGQGSVTDTQYF. The chain is built from TRBV7-2 and TRBJ2-3, with TRBD1 matching 8 bases. The ends lost 5 bases at V and 3 bases at J; junction bases unmatched: 10. Germline CDR1 reads SGHTA; CDR2 reads FQGNSA. This CDR3 is built from 16 residues.

A few counts support this clone. The CDR3 reads CASSMTGGWTGELFF. In nucleotides, the CDR3 is TGTGCCAGTAGTATGACAGGGGGTTGGACCGGGGAGCTGTTTTTT. J is TRBJ2-2 and V is TRBV19; 9 nucleotides line up with TRBD1. V trimming: 3 bases; J trimming: 5 bases; junction bases outside the gene matches: 4. Germline CDR1 and CDR2: LNHDA and SQIVND (reference sequence). CDR3 length: 15 residues.

V gene TRBV7-6 combines with J gene TRBJ2-5, with D possibly matching TRBD1 (5 bases). CDR1 is SGHVS and CDR2 is FNYEAQ in the germline V gene. CDR3 length: 14 residues. Trimming stripped 5 bases from V and 4 bases from J, with 14 bases between. The CDR3 loop reads CASSLRLRGETQYF. CDR3 nucleotide sequence: TGTGCCAGCAGCCTGAGACTTAGGGGAGAGACCCAGTACTTC.

The chain has TRBV20-1 and TRBJ1-2; TRBD1 matches 7 bases. Germline-derived CDR1 and CDR2 are DFQATT and SNEGSKA (reference sequence). Germline trimming cut 6 bases from V and 7 bases from J; bases unmatched to any gene: 5. CDR3 length: 11 amino acids. The CDR3 region has the DNA TGCAGTGCCTCCCGGGACAGTGGCTACACCTTC. As protein: CSASRDSGYTF.

About this clone itself: Sequence at one end of the junction differs from germline and may be a read error. The chain joins TRBV5-4 to TRBJ2-3, with 11 bases aligning to TRBD1. The germline gives CDR1 SGHNT, CDR2 YYREEE (reference sequence). The CDR3 contains 15 residues. The CDR3 here is CASSFRDRGTGTQYF. In nucleotides, the CDR3 is TGTGCCAGCAGCTTCCGGGACAGGGGGACAGGTACGCAGTATTTT. Full variable domain (rest looked up from reference TRBV5-4 and TRBJ2-3): ETGVTQSPTHLIKTRGQQVTLRCSSQSGHNTVSWYQQALGQGPQFIFQYYREEENGRGNFPPRFSGLQFPNYSSELNVNALELDDSALYLCASSFRDRGTGTQYFGPGTRLTVL.

The table lists this clone with a few counts. V usage is TRBV21-1 and J usage is TRBJ2-4. TRBV21-1 is termed a pseudogene. The CDR3 sequence is 14 residues long. The CDR3 DNA is TGTGCCAGCAGCCCTCGATGGGTCGAAAACATTCAGTACTTC. Residues: CASSPRWVENIQYF.

The V gene is TRBV10-3, the J gene TRBJ1-1; a possible D gene is TRBD1 (5 bases). CDR3 size: 15 residues. The germline V gene has CDR1 ENHRY and CDR2 SYGVKD. V was shortened by 3 bases and J by 4 bases, with 15 bases between the two germline ends. The CDR3 sequence: CAISESGSGGTEAFF. The CDR3 DNA is TGTGCCATCAGTGAATCAGGGAGTGGGGGCACTGAAGCTTTCTTT.

The chain joins TRBV28 to TRBJ2-3; weak D call: TRBD2 (7 bases). Germline V gene lookup returns CDR1 MDHEN and CDR2 SYDVKM. V was cut by 11 bases and J by 3 bases, with 18 bases left in between. The CDR3 has 14 residues. CDR3 sequence reads: CARPGAGVTDTQYF. The CDR3 bases are TGTGCCCGCCCGGGGGCGGGAGTGACAGATACGCAGTATTTT.

The rearrangement links TRBV9 to TRBJ2-1; 11 nucleotides line up with TRBD2. The CDR3 is 15 amino acids. Germline CDR1 reads SGDLS; CDR2 reads YYNGEE. Trimming removed 1 base from V and 3 bases from J; junction bases left unmatched: 0. In DNA form, the CDR3 reads TGTGCCAGCAGCGTACTAGCGGGGGGCTACAATGAGCAGTTCTTC. This codes for CASSVLAGGYNEQFF.

The chain uses TRBV30 and TRBJ2-5; D ambiguous. CDR1 GTSNPN and CDR2 SVGIG come from the germline V gene (reference sequence). V lost 2 bases and J 9 bases, leaving 10 bases between the germline ends. This CDR3 comprises 11 residues. In nucleotides, the CDR3 is TGTGCCTGGAGTTCAGAGAAGCCCCAGTACTTC. As protein: CAWSSEKPQYF.

The chain has TRBV28 and TRBJ1-1; unclear D gene. CDR3 length equals 13 residues. V dropped 2 bases and J dropped 6 bases, with 10 bases sitting between them. The germline V gene encodes CDR1 MDHEN and CDR2 SYDVKM. CDR3 loop: CASSLTGKAEAFF. The CDR3 region has the DNA TGTGCCAGCAGTTTAACGGGGAAAGCTGAAGCTTTCTTT.

CDR3 residues: CASSEGQGTDTQYF. CDR3 coding DNA: TGCGCCAGCAGTGAGGGACAGGGGACAGATACGCAGTATTTT. V usage is TRBV10-1 and J usage is TRBJ2-3; TRBD1 matches at 9 bases. This CDR3 is built from 14 residues. CDR1 is WNHNN and CDR2 is SYGVQD in the germline V gene (reference sequence). J lost 3 bases, V lost 2 bases, and 0 bases had no gene match.

CDR3 coding DNA: TGTGCCAGCAGCGTCACCTCCGGGACTCTTTACGAGCAGTACTTC. Translating gives CASSVTSGTLYEQYF. The chain links TRBV9 to TRBJ2-7, with D possibly TRBD2 on 6 matching bases. This CDR3 spans 15 amino acids. Per the germline V gene, CDR1 is SGDLS and CDR2 is YYNGEE. The V end lost 2 bases, the J end lost 4 bases, and 16 bases lay between the germline ends.

This clone occurred a few times. V usage is TRBV6-1 and J usage is TRBJ2-2, with D possibly TRBD1 on 5 matching bases. Germline CDR1 is MNHNS and CDR2 is SASEGT. V was cut by 1 base and J by 7 bases, with 13 bases left in between. The CDR3 contains 15 residues. The CDR3 sequence is CASSEDQGMGGELFF. Here the CDR3 DNA reads TGTGCCAGCAGTGAAGATCAGGGAATGGGCGGGGAGCTGTTTTTT.

The table lists this clone with a count of one. The chain carries TRBV28 and TRBJ2-5, with D uncertain. The CDR3 totals 13 residues. Germline-derived CDR1 and CDR2 are MDHEN and SYDVKM. Between the trimmed V and J ends, which lost 3 bases and 5 bases, there was a span of 10 bases. The CDR3, as DNA: TGTGCCAGCAGTTTTAGTTTCGTGGAGACCCAGTACTTC. Amino acid sequence: CASSFSFVETQYF.

The chain couples TRBV30 to TRBJ1-2, with D possibly matching TRBD1 (5 bases). Germline-derived CDR1 and CDR2 are GTSNPN and SVGIG (reference sequence). Trimming left V 0 bases short and J 4 bases short, with 6 bases between. The CDR3 runs 12 residues. CDR3 DNA: TGTGCCTGGAGTGTAGGGGTCTATGGCTACACCTTC. Its translation is CAWSVGVYGYTF.